This passage covers 4 T cell receptor beta chains from one sample sequenced in a study of graft-versus-host responses after intestinal transplantation. No antigen is known for these receptors. Generated by immunoSEQ multiplex PCR, the TCRdb table keeps only in-frame clones and is missing some. This table has some 100,000 clones, roughly 90% appearing once. The specimen was unstimulated CD4+ T cells sorted from spleen or lymph node cells, collected before transplant. All receptors come from a human donor who was the organ donor for an intestinal transplant.

The rearrangement uses TRBV5-1 and TRBJ1-4; TRBD1 might be the D (6 bases). The germline V and J ends were trimmed by 4 bases and 7 bases, with 14 bases remaining between them. Germline CDR1 is SGHRS and CDR2 is YFSETQ. The CDR3 loop spans 14 amino acids. CDR3 coding DNA: TGCGCCAGCAGCGCCCAGGGGCAGGGTGAAAAACTGTTTTTT. Its translation is CASSAQGQGEKLFF.

The chain has TRBV4-1 and TRBJ1-6; perhaps TRBD1 as D (5 bases). CDR1 is MGHRA and CDR2 is YSYEKL in the germline V gene. Trimming cost V 2 bases and J 9 bases, with 14 bases left between them. This CDR3 contains 15 residues. CDR3 amino acids: CASSQSAGLGSPLHF. In DNA, the CDR3 is TGCGCCAGCAGCCAATCAGCAGGGTTAGGTTCACCCCTCCACTTT.

The CDR3 sequence is CATALEYQETQYF. As DNA, the CDR3 is TGTGCCACTGCTCTAGAGTACCAAGAGACCCAGTACTTC. V and J are TRBV2 and TRBJ2-5; D ambiguous. The CDR3 is 13 residues long. CDR1 is SNHLY, CDR2 FYNNEI, per germline. Trimming stripped 10 bases from V and 0 bases from J, with 12 bases between.

V gene TRBV2 combines with J gene TRBJ2-1; 10 nucleotides align to TRBD2. CDR3 length: 14 residues. Per germline, CDR1 SNHLY and CDR2 FYNNEI. V lost 7 bases to trimming and J lost 6 bases; unmatched junction nucleotides: 6. CDR3 loop: CASMFLAGANEQFF. For the CDR3, the DNA is TGTGCCAGCATGTTTCTAGCGGGGGCCAATGAGCAGTTCTTC.